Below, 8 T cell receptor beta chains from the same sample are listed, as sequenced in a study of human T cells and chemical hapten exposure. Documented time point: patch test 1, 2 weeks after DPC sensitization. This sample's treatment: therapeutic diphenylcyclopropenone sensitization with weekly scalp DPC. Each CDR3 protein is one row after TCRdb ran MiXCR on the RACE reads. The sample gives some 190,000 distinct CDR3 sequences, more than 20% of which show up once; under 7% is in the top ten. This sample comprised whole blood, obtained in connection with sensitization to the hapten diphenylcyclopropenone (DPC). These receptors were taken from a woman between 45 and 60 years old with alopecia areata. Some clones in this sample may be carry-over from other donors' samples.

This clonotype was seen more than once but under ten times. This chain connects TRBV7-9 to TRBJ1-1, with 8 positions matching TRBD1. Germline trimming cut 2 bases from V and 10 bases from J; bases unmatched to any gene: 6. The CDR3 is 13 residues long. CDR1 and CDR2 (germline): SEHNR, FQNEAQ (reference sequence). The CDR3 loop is CASSLNVGQGAFF. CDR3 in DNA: TGTGCCAGCAGCTTAAATGTTGGACAGGGAGCTTTCTTT.

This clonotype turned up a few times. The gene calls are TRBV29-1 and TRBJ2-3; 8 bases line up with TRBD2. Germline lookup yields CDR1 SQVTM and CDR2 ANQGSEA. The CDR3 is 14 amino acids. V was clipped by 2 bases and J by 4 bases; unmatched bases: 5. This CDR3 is CSVERSGSSDTQYF. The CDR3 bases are TGCAGCGTTGAAAGGAGCGGGAGCTCAGATACGCAGTATTTT.

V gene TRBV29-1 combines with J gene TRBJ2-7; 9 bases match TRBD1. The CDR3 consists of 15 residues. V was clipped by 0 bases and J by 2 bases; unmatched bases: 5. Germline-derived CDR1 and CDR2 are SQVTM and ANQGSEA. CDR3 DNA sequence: TGCAGCGTTGAAGATCAACAGGGGGCAACCTACGAGCAGTACTTC. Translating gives CSVEDQQGATYEQYF.

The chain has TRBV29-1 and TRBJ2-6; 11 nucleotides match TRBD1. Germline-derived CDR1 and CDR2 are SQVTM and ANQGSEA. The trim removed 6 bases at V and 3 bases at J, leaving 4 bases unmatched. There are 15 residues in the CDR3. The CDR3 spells CSVGQGVSGANVLTF. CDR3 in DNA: TGCAGCGTGGGACAGGGGGTGAGTGGGGCCAACGTCCTGACTTTC.

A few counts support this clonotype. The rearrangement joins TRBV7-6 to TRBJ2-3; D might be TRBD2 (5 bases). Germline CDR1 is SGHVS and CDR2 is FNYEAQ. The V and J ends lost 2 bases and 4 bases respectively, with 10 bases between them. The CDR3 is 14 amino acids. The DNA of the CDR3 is TGTGCCAGCAGCTTACTCTCCGGGGCAGATACGCAGTATTTT. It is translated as CASSLLSGADTQYF.

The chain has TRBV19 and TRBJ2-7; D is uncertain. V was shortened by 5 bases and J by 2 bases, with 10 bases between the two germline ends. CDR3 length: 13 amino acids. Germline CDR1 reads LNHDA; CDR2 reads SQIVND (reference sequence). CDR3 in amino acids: CASSYGRTYEQYF. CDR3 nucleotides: TGTGCCAGTAGTTATGGACGAACCTACGAGCAGTACTTC.

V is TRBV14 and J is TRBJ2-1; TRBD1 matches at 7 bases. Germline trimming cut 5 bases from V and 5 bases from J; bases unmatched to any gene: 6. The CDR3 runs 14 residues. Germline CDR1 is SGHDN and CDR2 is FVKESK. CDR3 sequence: CASSIGTAHNEQFF. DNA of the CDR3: TGTGCCAGCAGCATAGGGACAGCTCACAATGAGCAGTTCTTC.

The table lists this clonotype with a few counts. As DNA, the CDR3 is TGTGCCAGCACCACGACTCCAGAGACCCAGTACTTC. Protein: CASTTTPETQYF. The chain links TRBV28 to TRBJ2-5; D not certain. Germline V gene data show CDR1 as MDHEN and CDR2 as SYDVKM. V was pared by 7 bases and J by 4 bases, with 10 bases between. The CDR3 totals 12 residues.